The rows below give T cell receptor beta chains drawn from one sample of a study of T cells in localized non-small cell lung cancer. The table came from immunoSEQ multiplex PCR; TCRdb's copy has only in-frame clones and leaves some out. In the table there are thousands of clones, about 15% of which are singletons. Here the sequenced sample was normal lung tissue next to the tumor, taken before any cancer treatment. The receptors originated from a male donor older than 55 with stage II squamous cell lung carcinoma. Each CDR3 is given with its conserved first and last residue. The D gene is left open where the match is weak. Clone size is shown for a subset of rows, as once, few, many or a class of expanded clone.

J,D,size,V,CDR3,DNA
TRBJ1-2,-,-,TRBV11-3,CASSLAEVPNYGYTF,TGTGCCAGCAGCCTCGCCGAGGTTCCTAACTATGGCTACACCTTC
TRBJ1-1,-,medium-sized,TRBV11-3,CASSLISLNTEAFF,TGTGCCAGCAGCTTAATTAGCTTGAACACTGAAGCTTTCTTT
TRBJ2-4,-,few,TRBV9,CASSEGGWGAKNIQYF,TGTGCCAGCAGTGAAGGCGGTTGGGGAGCCAAAAACATTCAGTACTTC
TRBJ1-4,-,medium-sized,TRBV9,CASSVGVQNEKLFF,TGTGCCAGCAGCGTAGGAGTTCAAAATGAAAAACTGTTTTTT
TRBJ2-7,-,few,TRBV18,CASSPGQISYEQYF,TGTGCCAGCTCACCGGGGCAGATAAGCTACGAGCAGTACTTC
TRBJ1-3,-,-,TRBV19,CASSSTRSSGNTIYF,TGTGCCAGTAGCTCGACACGAAGCTCTGGAAACACCATATATTTT
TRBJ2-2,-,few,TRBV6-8,CASTTRPGLNTGELFF,TGTGCCAGCACCACCCGACCGGGGCTGAACACCGGGGAGCTGTTTTTT
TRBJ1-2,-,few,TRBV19,CASRGAGTFYGYTF,TGTGCCAGTAGGGGGGCAGGGACGTTCTATGGCTACACCTTC
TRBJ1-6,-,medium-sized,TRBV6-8,CASSYPGVLNSPLHF,TGTGCCAGCAGTTACCCCGGCGTTTTGAATTCACCCCTCCACTTT
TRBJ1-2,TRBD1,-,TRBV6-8,CASIGQGTYGYTF,TGTGCCAGCATCGGACAGGGTACCTATGGCTACACCTTC
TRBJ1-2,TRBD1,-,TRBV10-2,CASGDRGGGYTF,TGCGCCAGCGGGGACAGGGGAGGCGGCTACACCTTC
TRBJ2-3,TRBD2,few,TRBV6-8,CASSYPPLAGYSTDTQYF,TGTGCCAGCAGTTACCCCCCACTAGCGGGGTATAGCACAGATACGCAGTATTTT
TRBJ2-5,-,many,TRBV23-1,CASSQYIQETQYF,TGCGCCAGCAGCCAATATATCCAAGAGACCCAGTACTTC
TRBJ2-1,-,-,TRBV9,CASSVAYNEQFF,TGTGCCAGCAGTGTAGCTTACAATGAGCAGTTCTTC
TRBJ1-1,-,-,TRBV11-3,CASSPRQAPNTEAFF,TGTGCCAGCAGCCCCAGACAGGCCCCGAACACTGAAGCTTTCTTT
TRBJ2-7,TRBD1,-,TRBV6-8,CASSYPTDRGNEQYF,TGTGCCAGCAGTTACCCCACGGACAGGGGGAACGAGCAGTACTTC
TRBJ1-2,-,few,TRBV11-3,CASSKSFGGEAGYTF,TGTGCCAGCAGCAAATCGTTCGGGGGTGAAGCTGGCTACACCTTC
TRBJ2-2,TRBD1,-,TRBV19,CASSATGAVTGELFF,TGTGCCAGTAGTGCAACAGGGGCGGTCACCGGGGAGCTGTTTTTT
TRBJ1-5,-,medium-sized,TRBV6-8,CASSYLPTYQPQHF,TGTGCCAGCAGTTACTTGCCCACTTATCAGCCCCAGCATTTT
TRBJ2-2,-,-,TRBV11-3,CASTSEADTGELFF,TGTGCCAGCACGTCTGAGGCCGACACCGGGGAGCTGTTTTTT
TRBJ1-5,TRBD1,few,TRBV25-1,CASAGQGKGPQHF,TGTGCCAGCGCGGGACAGGGAAAGGGGCCCCAGCATTTT
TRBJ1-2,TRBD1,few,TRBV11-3,CASSLEDRGYGYTF,TGTGCCAGCAGCTTAGAGGACAGGGGTTATGGCTACACCTTC
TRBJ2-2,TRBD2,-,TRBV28,CASSSGLARTGELFF,TGTGCCAGCAGTTCGGGACTAGCGCGCACCGGGGAGCTGTTTTTT
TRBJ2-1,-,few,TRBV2,CASSAGSSYNEQFF,TGTGCCAGCAGTGCGGGTAGCTCCTACAATGAGCAGTTCTTC
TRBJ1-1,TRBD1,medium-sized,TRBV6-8,CATEGAMNTEAFF,TGTGCCACCGAGGGGGCGATGAACACTGAAGCTTTCTTT
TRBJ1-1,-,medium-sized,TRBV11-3,CASSQGPLLNTEAFF,TGTGCCAGCAGCCAAGGTCCGTTACTGAACACTGAAGCTTTCTTT
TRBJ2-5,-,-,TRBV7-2,CASSLAVRETQYF,TGTGCCAGCAGCTTAGCGGTCAGAGAGACCCAGTACTTC
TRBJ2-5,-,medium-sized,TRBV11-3,CASSFGQDQETQYF,TGTGCCAGCAGCTTTGGGCAGGACCAAGAGACCCAGTACTTC
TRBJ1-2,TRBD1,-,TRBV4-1,CASSQDQGAIRVRTF,TGCGCCAGCAGCCAAGATCAGGGGGCTATCCGTGTGAGGACCTTC
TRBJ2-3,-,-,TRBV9,CASSVVPQHTDTQYF,TGTGCCAGCAGCGTAGTTCCCCAGCACACAGATACGCAGTATTTT
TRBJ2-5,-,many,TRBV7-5,CASSGAFGTGETQYF,TGTGCCAGCAGCGGAGCCTTCGGGACGGGAGAGACCCAGTACTTC
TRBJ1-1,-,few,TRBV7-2,CASSQTGNTEAFF,TGTGCCAGCAGCCAGACAGGGAACACTGAAGCTTTCTTT
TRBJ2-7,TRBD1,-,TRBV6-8,CASSDNTGGGQYF,TGTGCCAGCAGTGATAACACAGGGGGCGGGCAGTACTTC
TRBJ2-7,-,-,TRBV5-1,CASSLVPDTDYEQYF,TGCGCCAGCAGCTTGGTGCCAGATACAGACTACGAGCAGTACTTC
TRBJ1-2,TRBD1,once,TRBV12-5,CASESGTGKDYGYTF,TGTGCTAGTGAGTCCGGGACAGGGAAAGACTATGGCTACACCTTC
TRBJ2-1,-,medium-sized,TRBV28,CASSSPTHRLNEQFF,TGTGCCAGCAGTTCCCCGACCCACCGCCTGAATGAGCAGTTCTTC